Sequencing of this T cell receptor (beta chain) was carried out in a study of blood T cell repertoires in COVID-19. Overall study: Some COVID-19 samples were acute and others convalescent; all came from the United States, Italy and Spain. Sources were T cells, B-cell-depleted T cells, or PBMCs; the material itself was cDNA or gDNA.

This CDR3 has 16 amino acids. Germline V gene sequence: CDR1 SEHNR, CDR2 FQNEAQ (reference sequence). The V segment lost 1 base and the J segment 5 bases; nucleotides outside the gene matches: 8. This clone is a singleton in its sample. Per the original data handling: The authors estimated nucleated cell counts from reference gene primer amplification. Generated by immunoSEQ multiplex PCR, the TCRdb table keeps only in-frame clones and is missing some. V, J and clone size reflect that table, while D and trimming were determined from the DNA. The table lists about 49,000 clones, roughly 80% of them singletons.

V usage is TRBV7-9 and J usage is TRBJ2-4; 7 bases fit TRBD2. The sample comprised peripheral blood. The TCR was taken from an older woman with acute or convalescent COVID-19. CDR3 in DNA: TGTGCCAGCAGCTTAGGATCGGGGGAGGGACAAAACATTCAGTACTTC. Translated: CASSLGSGEGQNIQYF.